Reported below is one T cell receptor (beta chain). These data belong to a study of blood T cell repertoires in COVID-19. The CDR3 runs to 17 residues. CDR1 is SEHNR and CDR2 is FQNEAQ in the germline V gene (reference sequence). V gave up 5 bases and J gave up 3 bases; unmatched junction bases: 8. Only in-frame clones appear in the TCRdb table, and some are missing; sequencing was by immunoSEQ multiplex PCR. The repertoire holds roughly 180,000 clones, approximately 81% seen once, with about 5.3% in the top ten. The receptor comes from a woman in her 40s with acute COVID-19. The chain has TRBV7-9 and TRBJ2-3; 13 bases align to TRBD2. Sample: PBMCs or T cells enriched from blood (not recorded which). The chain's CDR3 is CASSRYPGLAGTDTQYF. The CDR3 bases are TGTGCCAGCAGCCGATACCCGGGACTAGCGGGGACAGATACGCAGTATTTT.